The next 18 T cell receptor beta chains were all read from a single sample in a study of T-cell reconstitution after alpha-beta-depleted transplantation in children. This sample's TCRbeta library carried unique molecular identifier barcodes. Using its own MiXCR run on the PCR reads, TCRdb lists one record per CDR3 protein. The sample yields some 130,000 distinct CDR3 sequences, roughly 10% seen once. This material consisted of PBMCs, mostly from graft donor cells, taken 180 days after TCRalphabeta/CD19-depleted stem cell transplant. These receptor sequences come from a girl under two years old who had a stem cell transplant for combined immunodeficiency, so the T cells may come from the graft donor.

The chain has TRBV2 and TRBJ1-4, with D unresolved. This CDR3 is 12 amino acids long. V gave up 6 bases and J gave up 3 bases, with 5 bases separating them. CDR1 is SNHLY, CDR2 FYNNEI, per germline. CDR3 sequence: CASRQPNEKLFF. DNA of the CDR3: TGTGCCAGCAGACAGCCTAATGAAAAACTGTTTTTT.

Written as DNA, the CDR3 is TGTGCCAGCAGCTCCCTAGCGAGCGGGGAGCTGTTTTTT. Translating gives CASSSLASGELFF. The rearrangement links TRBV7-2 to TRBJ2-2; perhaps TRBD2 as D (6 bases). CDR3 length equals 13 residues. V lost 4 bases, J lost 7 bases, and 10 bases lay in between. Germline CDR1 reads SGHTA; CDR2 reads FQGNSA.

This clonotype was found a few times. The rearrangement uses TRBV7-9 and TRBJ2-5, with D perhaps TRBD1 (5 bases). CDR3 length: 14 amino acids. Trimming took off 5 bases at V and 0 bases at J, with 10 bases between the two ends. Germline CDR1 SEHNR, CDR2 FQNEAQ (reference sequence). CDR3 sequence: CASSKTEYQETQYF. The CDR3 DNA reads as TGTGCCAGCAGCAAGACAGAGTACCAAGAGACCCAGTACTTC.

This clonotype appeared many times. V is TRBV29-1 and J is TRBJ2-2, with a weak D call TRBD2 (6 bases). Germline CDR1 SQVTM, CDR2 ANQGSEA. The length of the CDR3 is 13 residues. V gave up 8 bases and J gave up 0 bases, with 10 bases separating them. CDR3 protein: CSSSGSNTGELFF. CDR3 DNA sequence: TGCAGCTCGAGCGGGTCGAACACCGGGGAGCTGTTTTTT.

This clonotype was seen repeatedly, ten times or more. The chain couples TRBV7-9 to TRBJ2-1, with D perhaps matching TRBD2 (5 bases). This CDR3 spans 13 amino acids. Between the trimmed V and J ends, which lost 1 base and 7 bases, there was a span of 8 bases. Per the germline V gene, CDR1 is SEHNR and CDR2 is FQNEAQ (reference sequence). The CDR3 loop reads CASSLVRGNEQFF. The CDR3 DNA reads as TGTGCCAGCAGCTTAGTTCGGGGAAATGAGCAGTTCTTC.

This clonotype has more than one count but fewer than ten. This chain joins TRBV4-3 and TRBJ2-7; D may be TRBD1 (5 bases). Germline-derived CDR1 and CDR2 are LGHNA and YSLEER. The CDR3 totals 16 residues. V lost 0 bases, J lost 4 bases, and 16 bases lay in between. The CDR3 nucleotides read TGCGCCAGCAGCCAAGATAGACAAGGGGCGCAGTACGAGCAGTACTTC. Translating it yields CASSQDRQGAQYEQYF.

J is TRBJ2-5 and V is TRBV7-3; D might be TRBD1 (7 bases). The CDR3 is 13 residues long. V lost 5 bases to trimming and J lost 5 bases, with 12 bases between them. Germline V gene sequence: CDR1 SGHTA, CDR2 FQGTGA. CDR3 in amino acids: CASSQGGSETQYF. CDR3 DNA: TGTGCCAGCAGCCAGGGGGGATCGGAGACCCAGTACTTC.

This clonotype was detected a few times. The chain is built from TRBV29-1 and TRBJ2-3, with TRBD1 matching over 7 bases. Losses at the gene ends were 7 bases for V and 2 bases for J; bases not matched to a gene: 12. Germline loops: CDR1 SQVTM, CDR2 ANQGSEA. The length of the CDR3 is 15 residues. Written as DNA, the CDR3 is TGCAGCGCCGAAGGGACAGTGGCCCACACAGATACGCAGTATTTT. Encoded protein: CSAEGTVAHTDTQYF.

The V call is TRBV20-1, the J call TRBJ2-3; 8 nucleotides agree with TRBD1. The germline gives CDR1 DFQATT, CDR2 SNEGSKA (reference sequence). With V trimmed by 6 bases and J by 5 bases, 13 bases remained unmatched. The CDR3 has 15 residues. The CDR3 sequence: CSASGTGLLLDTQYF. The CDR3 DNA reads as TGCAGTGCCTCCGGGACAGGACTTCTGCTAGATACGCAGTATTTT.

The rearrangement links TRBV12-3 or TRBV12-4 to TRBJ1-2; 8 bases map to TRBD1. The length of the CDR3 is 20 residues. Losses at the gene ends were 0 bases for V and 6 bases for J; bases not matched to a gene: 21. The CDR3 DNA reads as TGTGCCAGCAGTTTAGCCCCCCCAGACAGGGGATATTTTATTAGGGATGGCTACACCTTC. Translated, it gives CASSLAPPDRGYFIRDGYTF.

This chain joins TRBV30 and TRBJ2-7; possibly TRBD1 or TRBD2 for D (5 bases each). CDR1 is GTSNPN and CDR2 is SVGIG in the germline V gene (reference sequence). The V gene lost 0 bases and the J gene lost 13 bases, with 13 bases spanning the gap. The CDR3 is 11 residues long. The CDR3 nucleotides read TGTGCCTGGAGTGTAGGGACGGTCACATACTTC. Protein: CAWSVGTVTYF.

In its sample, this clonotype was seen a few times. The gene calls are TRBV20-1 and TRBJ2-7; D is possibly TRBD1 or TRBD2 (6 bases each). V was shortened by 3 bases and J by 7 bases, with 16 bases between the two germline ends. The CDR3 contains 13 residues. The germline V gene encodes CDR1 DFQATT and CDR2 SNEGSKA (reference sequence). The CDR3 nucleotides read TGCAGTGCTAGTCCGGGGGCGAGGGGGGAGCAGTACTTC. It encodes CSASPGARGEQYF.

This chain uses TRBV5-1 with TRBJ2-7; perhaps TRBD1 as D (5 bases). V was pared by 4 bases and J by 6 bases, with 14 bases between. This CDR3 has 13 amino acids. CDR1 is SGHRS, CDR2 YFSETQ, per germline. In nucleotides, the CDR3 is TGCGCCAGCAGCGCGCGAACAGGCGCCGAGCAGTACTTC. Its translation: CASSARTGAEQYF.

The V call is TRBV20-1, the J call TRBJ1-6; TRBD1 might be the D (5 bases). Germline loops: CDR1 DFQATT, CDR2 SNEGSKA (reference sequence). V shed 4 bases and J shed 1 base, with 20 bases lying between them. The CDR3 is 18 residues long. CDR3 nucleotides: TGCAGTGCTACTCGGGGAGGGGCGCCGGGGTCCTATAATTCACCCCTCCACTTT. This codes for CSATRGGAPGSYNSPLHF.

The chain uses TRBV9 and TRBJ1-6; D not certain. The V gene lost 3 bases and the J gene lost 7 bases, with 11 bases spanning the gap. From germline, CDR1 is SGDLS and CDR2 YYNGEE. CDR3 length equals 14 residues. The CDR3 nucleotides are TGTGCCAGCAGCGAGTCACCCTTGAATTCACCCCTCCACTTT. This gives the protein CASSESPLNSPLHF.

Only a few counts were recorded for this clonotype. The J gene is TRBJ2-3, the V gene TRBV5-1; perhaps D is TRBD1 or TRBD2 (5 bases each). The germline V gene encodes CDR1 SGHRS and CDR2 YFSETQ. Trimming left V 2 bases short and J 2 bases short, with 18 bases between. The CDR3 is made up of 17 amino acids. CDR3: CASSFTGLEGDTDTQYF. CDR3 nucleotides: TGCGCCAGCAGCTTTACAGGCCTAGAGGGAGACACAGATACGCAGTATTTT.

This clonotype has a count of ten or more. V and J are TRBV12-3 or TRBV12-4 and TRBJ1-1; unclear D gene. Trimming pared 7 bases from V and 0 bases from J, leaving 9 bases between. The CDR3 contains 13 residues. This CDR3 is CASNPTVNTEAFF. DNA of the CDR3: TGTGCCAGCAACCCTACAGTGAACACTGAAGCTTTCTTT.

This clonotype has only a few counts. The chain recombines TRBV18 with TRBJ1-5, with TRBD1 matching 8 bases. This CDR3 region has 15 residues. Germline V CDR1 and CDR2: KGHSH, LQKENI. The ends lost 6 bases at V and 2 bases at J; junction bases unmatched: 6. CDR3 in DNA: TGTGCCAGCTCCCCAGGACAGGGCGGCAATCAGCCCCAGCATTTT. Encoded protein: CASSPGQGGNQPQHF.